This record covers a single T cell receptor (beta chain). Antigen: not known. Germline V gene lookup returns CDR1 LNHDA and CDR2 SQIVND (reference sequence). This CDR3 has 17 residues. V lost 7 bases and J 0 bases, leaving 21 bases between the germline ends. PCR amplification relied on 60 Vbeta primers (plus 13 Jbeta primers). Repertoires were generated with immunoSEQ multiplex PCR, while TCRdb's copy carries only in-frame clones and drops some. Of 70,000 to 100,000 clones in the sample, approximately 80% were seen once. This sample stems from a study of cytomegalovirus exposure and HLA in healthy donors. Study results and caveats: Most of the TCR beta V segments (in an earlier analysis) were productive either about 87% or about 30% of the time.

This chain links TRBV19 with TRBJ2-5; D might be TRBD1 (5 bases). Sequencing input: PBMCs. The receptor comes from a man younger than 30 in good health and CMV-seronegative. CDR3 DNA: TGTGCCAGTACCGACAAAAACCTTCAGGGCAACCAAGAGACCCAGTACTTC. It translates to CASTDKNLQGNQETQYF.